This T cell receptor (beta chain) was sequenced during a study of identical twins. This CDR3 is built from 15 residues. The V segment lost 0 bases and the J segment 5 bases; nucleotides outside the gene matches: 5. The germline V gene encodes CDR1 MNHNS and CDR2 SASEGT. TCRdb re-called the 5' RACE reads through MiXCR, storing one row per CDR3 protein. The sample includes about 700,000 distinct CDR3 sequences, 5.5% to 7.5% of them seen just once. Regarding this clonotype: What it binds is unknown.

Findings and limits, study-wide: Insertions ran lower in abundant cord blood beta clonotypes, though not in memory repertoires. Researchers caution that invariant MAIT and iNKT cells could partly confound zero-insertion analyses. Cross-sectional statistics, not tracking of the same donors, supported the conclusions.

The chain carries TRBV6-1 and TRBJ2-7, with TRBD1 matching over 9 bases. Sequencing was done on a sample of naive T cells sorted from blood. This TCR was sampled from a man aged 18 to 30 in good health. CDR3 bases: TGTGCCAGCAGTGAAGCGCTAGGGACAGGGCACGAGCAGTACGTC. This translates into CASSEALGTGHEQYV.